This T cell receptor beta chain stems from a study of CD8 T cells in Susac syndrome. With random hexamers, roughly 0.45 to 1 ug RNA was reverse transcribed. TCRdb re-called the immunoSEQ multiplex PCR reads through MiXCR, storing one row per CDR3 protein. The table includes hundreds of thousands of distinct CDR3 sequences, approximately 90% detected once. Trimming pared 1 base from V and 1 base from J, leaving 11 bases between. The CDR3 runs to 15 residues. Sequencing of TCR beta covered CD8+ and CD4+ T cells obtained from blood. The study used treatment-naive patients who had stable or active relapsing-remitting disease as multiple sclerosis controls. TEMRA cells were FACS-enriched, with CD8+ and CD4+ T cells isolated negatively.

Sequenced: CD8+ T cells from PBMCs. This chain uses TRBV12-3 or TRBV12-4 with TRBJ2-7, with D possibly TRBD2 on 6 matching bases. The TCR originated in a human donor with multiple sclerosis. Here the CDR3 reads CASSLGSGTSYEQYF. As DNA, the CDR3 is TGTGCCAGCAGTTTAGGTTCCGGGACTTCCTACGAGCAGTACTTC.